The 10 T cell receptor beta chains in this list originate from one sample, sequenced in a study of shared clonotypes between healthy human individuals (dated by TCRdb to 2019 to 2021). The library came from the immunoSEQ multiplex PCR assay. What TCRdb holds here is the immuneACCESS table cut down to in-frame rearrangements. Part of the clones is not present; checked against another copy, under half of the missing clones reflect an unresolved V gene, and the others are unexplained. The sample includes 2 million to 2.5 million clones, with 90% to 95% observed a single time. The ten largest clones take up around 0.37% of the sample. Sequencing was done on a sample of naive CD4+ T cells from PBMCs. The cell subset or site label for this specimen denotes: CD45RA+ positively selected. Receptors originate from a man younger than 35 in good health. Some clones in this sample may be carry-over from other donors' samples.

In the case of this clone: Other nucleotide sequences in the sample specify the same CDR3. CDR3 amino acids: CAISESSGELFF. The DNA of the CDR3 is TGTGCCATCAGTGAGTCGTCTGGGGAGCTGTTTTTT. The chain recombines TRBV10-3 with TRBJ2-2; D not resolved. The CDR3 covers 12 residues. Trimming stripped 0 bases from V and 8 bases from J, with 4 bases between. Looked up from germline, CDR1 is ENHRY and CDR2 is SYGVKD.

The chain combines TRBV6-1 with TRBJ1-5; D is unclear. Between the trimmed V and J ends, which lost 6 bases and 0 bases, there was a span of 9 bases. The CDR3 length is 14 residues. Germline loops: CDR1 MNHNS, CDR2 SASEGT. This CDR3 is CASRPQDSNQPQHF. For the CDR3, the DNA is TGTGCCAGCAGACCACAAGATAGCAATCAGCCCCAGCATTTT.

Here the CDR3 DNA reads TGTGCCAGCAGTCTAACAGGGGGCTTGAACACTGAAGCTTTCTTT. This codes for CASSLTGGLNTEAFF. The chain employs TRBV2 and TRBJ1-1, with 9 positions matching TRBD1. The CDR3 is made up of 15 amino acids. V trimming: 5 bases; J trimming: 0 bases; junction bases outside the gene matches: 4. Germline CDR1 and CDR2: SNHLY and FYNNEI. Complete variable domain (other parts from reference TRBV2 and TRBJ1-1): EPEVTQTPSHQVTQMGQEVILRCVPISNHLYFYWYRQILGQKVEFLVSFYNNEISEKSEIFDDQFSVERPDGSNFTLKIRSTKLEDSAMYFCASSLTGGLNTEAFFGQGTRLTVV.

This chain links TRBV5-1 with TRBJ2-5; 15 positions agree with TRBD2. Losses at the gene ends were 2 bases for V and 5 bases for J; bases not matched to a gene: 7. This CDR3 has 17 residues. CDR1 is SGHRS, CDR2 YFSETQ, per germline. The CDR3 region has the DNA TGCGCCAGCAGCTTTGGACTAGCGGGAGGGCCTTATGAGACCCAGTACTTC. Its protein is CASSFGLAGGPYETQYF.

The V gene is TRBV5-6, the J gene TRBJ1-1; 8 nucleotides agree with TRBD1. CDR3 length equals 15 residues. The junction had 6 bases not matched to a gene; V was cut back by 5 bases and J by 0 bases. Germline V gene data show CDR1 as SGHDT and CDR2 as YYEEEE. CDR3: CASSFDRGMNTEAFF. The CDR3 bases are TGTGCCAGCAGTTTTGACAGGGGTATGAACACTGAAGCTTTCTTT.

In DNA form, the CDR3 reads TGTGCCAGCAGCACCCCGGGTGTTTACGAGCAGTACTTC. Its translation: CASSTPGVYEQYF. The chain couples TRBV28 to TRBJ2-5, with unresolved D. Gene TRBJ2-7 matches the end of the DNA better, so the J call may be wrong. The CDR3 runs to 13 residues. Germline V lookup: CDR1 MDHEN, CDR2 SYDVKM.

J is TRBJ2-5 and V is TRBV6-1, with TRBD1 matching over 8 bases. The trim removed 8 bases at V and 5 bases at J, leaving 10 bases unmatched. Per germline, CDR1 MNHNS and CDR2 SASEGT. The CDR3 is made up of 14 amino acids. CDR3 nucleotide sequence: TGTGCCAGCGCCGAGGACAGGGTGGTTGAGACCCAGTACTTC. It is translated as CASAEDRVVETQYF.

The genes are TRBV25-1 and TRBJ1-4; TRBD1 aligns across 9 bases. The CDR3 spans 17 residues. V shed 2 bases and J 8 bases; nucleotides not matched to a gene: 12. Germline V lookup: CDR1 MGHDK, CDR2 SYGVNS. CDR3 coding DNA: TGTGCCAGCAGTGAACATATAAGCCGGGACAGGGACGAAAAACTGTTTTTT. This gives the protein CASSEHISRDRDEKLFF.

For this clone: The sample carries other DNA sequences with the same CDR3. CDR3 nucleotide sequence: TGCGCCAGCAGCTTTGGCAGCTACAATGAGCAGTTCTTC. It is translated as CASSFGSYNEQFF. The chain joins TRBV5-1 to TRBJ2-1; no reliable D call. Germline assignment: CDR1 SGHRS and CDR2 YFSETQ. Trimming removed 2 bases at V and 3 bases at J, with 6 bases between. CDR3 length: 13 residues.

The V call is TRBV7-2, the J call TRBJ1-3; D is ambiguous. Germline V gene sequence: CDR1 SGHTA, CDR2 FQGNSA. V shed 2 bases and J shed 5 bases, with 4 bases lying between them. The CDR3 is 12 residues long. This CDR3 reads CASSLTRNTIYF. DNA for the CDR3: TGTGCCAGCAGCTTAACTCGAAACACCATATATTTT. Combining the CDR3 with reference TRBV7-2 and TRBJ1-3 gives the whole variable domain GAGVSQSPSNKVTEKGKDVELRCDPISGHTALYWYRQSLGQGLEFLIYFQGNSAPDKSGLPSDRFSAERTGGSVSTLTIQRTQQEDSAVYLCASSLTRNTIYFGEGSWLTVV.